The 12 T cell receptor beta chains listed next were all sequenced from one sample in a study of T cells in women clearing cervical HPV infection. Profiling relied on immunoSEQ multiplex PCR, and the TCRdb table lists in-frame clones only, not all of them. The sample data list fewer than 40,000 clones. The sample was blood buffy coat. All receptors come from a woman aged 18 to 69 with a cervical HPV16 infection that either progressed to CIN3+ or cleared (not recorded which).

As for this clone: Coverage ceases 3 residues before the CDR3 finishes, and the germline J gene fills in the end. This chain links TRBV4-1 with TRBJ2-1; D is unclear. The germline V and J ends were trimmed by 0 bases and 0 bases, with 6 bases remaining between them. The CDR3 runs 15 residues. Germline CDR1 and CDR2: MGHRA and YSYEKL. The part of the CDR3 DNA that was read is TGCGCCAGCAGCCAAGAGAAGCTCTCCTACAATGAG. It translates to CASSQEKLSYNE. In full, the CDR3 is CASSQEKLSYNEQFF.

With regard to this clone: The sequence runs out 3 residues before the end of the CDR3; the remainder is reconstructed from the germline J gene. J is TRBJ2-1 and V is TRBV20-1; the D gene is possibly TRBD2 (5 bases). The CDR3 extends over 12 amino acids. Germline V gene lookup returns CDR1 DFQATT and CDR2 SNEGSKA (reference sequence). V was trimmed by 8 bases and J by 5 bases, leaving 13 bases between them. The covered CDR3 bases are TGCAGTTTTCGACTATCTGACAATGAG. As protein: CSFRLSDNE. The whole CDR3 protein is CSFRLSDNEQFF.

Comments on this clone: The read comes to an end 3 residues before the CDR3 does, leaving the germline J gene to fill in the end. The chain couples TRBV7-9 to TRBJ2-1; perhaps TRBD2 as D (5 bases). The CDR3 sequence is 14 residues long. V lost 5 bases, J lost 8 bases, and 16 bases lay in between. Germline values: CDR1 SEHNR, CDR2 FQNEAQ (reference sequence). The CDR3 loop is CASSSIGVSYEQFF. CDR3 DNA (partial): TGTGCCAGCAGCAGTATCGGGGTATCCTATGAG. The variable domain in full, with the rest retrieved from reference TRBV7-9 and TRBJ2-1, is DTGVSQNPRHKITKRGQNVTFRCDPISEHNRLYWYRQTLGQGPEFLTYFQNEAQLEKSRLLSDRFSAERPKGSFSTLEIQRTEQGDSAMYLCASSSIGVSYEQFFGPGTRLTVL.

Remarks on this clone: The read finishes 3 residues shy of the CDR3 end, and the germline J gene is used to complete it. The rearrangement uses TRBV20-1 and TRBJ1-5, with 12 bases fitting TRBD1. The V and J ends lost 3 bases and 0 bases, in that order; junction bases with no gene match: 6. CDR3 length: 17 residues. Germline values: CDR1 DFQATT, CDR2 SNEGSKA (reference sequence). CDR3 protein: CSASSGQGAGSNQPQHF. CDR3 DNA, as far as it was read: TGCAGTGCTAGTTCGGGACAGGGGGCTGGTAGCAATCAGCCC.

Details on this clone: The missing CDR3 end, 3 residues past where the read stops, is filled in from the germline J gene. This chain connects TRBV20-1 to TRBJ2-1; no reliable D call. The V and J ends lost 4 bases and 7 bases respectively, with 11 bases between them. The CDR3 runs 12 residues. Germline V gene sequence: CDR1 DFQATT, CDR2 SNEGSKA (reference sequence). The CDR3 DNA, read in part, is TGCAGTGCTATTGAGCCCGGGAATGAG. Translation: CSAIEPGNE. The full CDR3 protein is CSAIEPGNEQFF.

About this clone: Read coverage stops 3 residues before the CDR3 terminus; the germline J gene supplies the remainder. The gene calls are TRBV12-3 or TRBV12-4 and TRBJ2-7; 8 bases match TRBD1. The CDR3 consists of 15 residues. With V trimmed by 7 bases and J by 1 base, 9 bases remained unmatched. This chain's CDR3 is CASTLTGTGSYEQYF. Incomplete CDR3 DNA: TGTGCCAGCACCCTGACCGGGACAGGTTCCTACGAG.

Worth noting for this clone: The CDR3 extends 3 residues past the end of the read, so its final part is completed from the germline J gene. V is TRBV2 and J is TRBJ1-5; the D gene is possibly TRBD1 (5 bases). V shed 5 bases and J shed 3 bases, with 14 bases lying between them. This CDR3 is built from 15 residues. Germline V gene sequence: CDR1 SNHLY, CDR2 FYNNEI. The CDR3 reads CASSPPTGPNQPQHF. Partial CDR3 DNA: TGTGCCAGCAGTCCCCCCACAGGACCCAATCAGCCC.

Partial CDR3 DNA: TGCGCCAGCAGTTTTTCAGGAGACCCTAATTCACCC. This encodes CASSFSGDPNSP. The whole CDR3 is CASSFSGDPNSPLHF. V is TRBV5-1 and J is TRBJ1-6; D gene uncertain. The read comes to an end 3 residues before the CDR3 does, leaving the germline J gene to fill in the end. Germline lookup yields CDR1 SGHRS and CDR2 YFSETQ. CDR3 length: 15 residues. Trimming cost V 5 bases and J 6 bases, with 15 bases left between them.

Note on this clone: The CDR3 end falls 3 residues outside the read, so it is completed with the germline J gene. The chain uses TRBV5-5 and TRBJ1-2; D might be TRBD1 (5 bases). Germline V gene sequence: CDR1 SGHKS, CDR2 YYEKEE (reference sequence). The CDR3 has 15 amino acids. The sequenced CDR3 bases are TGTGCCAGCAGCTTGGGTCAGATTGGGGCTGGCGGC. Translating gives CASSLGQIGAGG. The full CDR3 protein is CASSLGQIGAGGYTF. Filled out from reference TRBV5-5 and TRBJ1-2, the complete variable domain reads DAGVTQSPTHLIKTRGQQVTLRCSPISGHKSVSWYQQVLGQGPQFIFQYYEKEERGRGNFPDRFSARQFPNYSSELNVNALLLGDSALYLCASSLGQIGAGGYTFGSGTRLTVV.

To note about this clone: The sequence runs out 3 residues before the end of the CDR3; the remainder is reconstructed from the germline J gene. V and J are TRBV2 and TRBJ2-7, with a possible D match to TRBD1 (5 bases). CDR3 length: 16 amino acids. Trimming pared 8 bases from V and 0 bases from J, leaving 20 bases between. The germline V gene has CDR1 SNHLY and CDR2 FYNNEI. CDR3 loop: CASSLLMTESSYEQYF. The covered CDR3 bases are TGTGCCAGCTCCCTACTTATGACAGAGAGCTCCTACGAG.

With respect to this clone: The CDR3 goes on 3 residues after the read ends, and that part is filled in from the germline J gene. The rearrangement joins TRBV7-2 to TRBJ1-2, with D possibly matching TRBD1 (5 bases). The length of the CDR3 is 15 residues. Germline CDR1 is SGHTA and CDR2 is FQGNSA. The CDR3 loop reads CASSLRSGLHNDYTF. The sequenced CDR3 bases are TGTGCCAGCAGCTTAAGGTCAGGGCTCCACAATGAC.

Comments on this clone: The read falls 3 residues short of the CDR3 end, and the missing part is taken from the germline J gene. The chain links TRBV13 to TRBJ1-4; 9 bases fit TRBD1. This CDR3 contains 14 residues. CDR1 and CDR2 (germline): PRHDT, FYEKMQ (reference sequence). The V segment lost 5 bases and the J segment 10 bases; nucleotides outside the gene matches: 8. CDR3 DNA (partial): TGTGCCAGCAGCATCCGGGACAGGGTAGGAAAA. Its translation: CASSIRDRVGK. The CDR3 as a whole reads CASSIRDRVGKLFF.